Included here is one TCR beta chain sequence, with context. Clones were read by immunoSEQ multiplex PCR, and TCRdb kept only the in-frame ones, dropping some. The table records more than 40,000 clones, roughly 92% of them present only once. CDR1 is SGDLS, CDR2 YYNGEE, per germline. V was pared by 1 base and J by 5 bases, with 7 bases of the junction left unmatched. The CDR3 covers 17 residues. The data derive from a study of T cell changes during pregnancy in multiple sclerosis. Sequenced material: CD4+ T cells from peripheral blood mononuclear cells, taken in the second trimester of pregnancy. This sequence was found in a female donor with multiple sclerosis, enrolled in a pregnancy study. The chain recombines TRBV9 with TRBJ2-1; 12 nucleotides line up with TRBD2. CDR3 region: CASSVHQTSGGNNEQFF. The CDR3 nucleotides are TGTGCCAGCAGCGTACACCAGACTAGCGGGGGTAACAATGAGCAGTTCTTC.